Following are 16 T cell receptor beta chains from one sample sequenced in a study of blood T cell repertoires in COVID-19. Profiled with immunoSEQ multiplex PCR; TCRdb holds only in-frame clones, not every one. The sample lists roughly 80,000 clones, approximately 82% seen once, with 20% to 25% in the top ten. The sample was peripheral blood. The origin of the receptors is a human donor in a cohort sampled during active COVID-19.

The genes are TRBV30 and TRBJ1-5; 10 nucleotides agree with TRBD1. CDR3 size: 19 residues. J lost 4 bases, V lost 1 base, and 16 bases had no gene match. The germline CDR1 and CDR2 sequences are GTSNPN and SVGIG (reference sequence). CDR3 loop: CAWSAGQGRVGKRNQPQHF. DNA of the CDR3: TGTGCCTGGAGTGCGGGACAGGGGCGGGTAGGGAAGAGGAATCAGCCCCAGCATTTT.

In this sample, this clone turned up once. The chain carries TRBV2 and TRBJ2-1, with D possibly being TRBD2 (6 bases). CDR1 and CDR2 (germline): SNHLY, FYNNEI. The V end was cut by 8 bases, the J end by 4 bases, with 9 bases between. CDR3 size: 12 residues. The DNA for the CDR3 is TGTGCCAGCGTAGCGGAATACAATGAGCAGTTCTTC. Its translation is CASVAEYNEQFF.

The chain uses TRBV14 and TRBJ2-1; TRBD2 matches 11 bases. After removal of 0 bases from V and 2 bases from J, the junction contained 9 bases not matched to a gene. The CDR3 has 19 amino acids. Germline V gene data show CDR1 as SGHDN and CDR2 as FVKESK. The CDR3 DNA follows: TGTGCCAGCAGCCAAGATGGTCGACTAGCGGGGAGGGCCTACAATGAGCAGTTCTTC. Its translation: CASSQDGRLAGRAYNEQFF.

This clone showed up just a few times. The chain has TRBV27 and TRBJ1-5; 7 bases align to TRBD1. V shed 4 bases and J 5 bases; nucleotides not matched to a gene: 8. The CDR3 consists of 15 residues. Germline V gene sequence: CDR1 MNHEY, CDR2 SMNVEV (reference sequence). CDR3 bases: TGTGCCAGCAGTTCCAGCCAGGGGGAGGATCAGCCCCAGCATTTT. The encoded protein is CASSSSQGEDQPQHF.

The chain has TRBV3-1 (or the pseudogene TRBV3-2) and TRBJ2-3, with TRBD2 identical over 15 bases. The CDR3 consists of 19 residues. Germline-derived CDR1 and CDR2 are LGHDT and YNNKEL (reference sequence). V lost 2 bases and J lost 3; bases outside the gene matches: 9. The CDR3 protein is CASSQTGLAGGLGTDTQYF. The DNA of the CDR3 is TGTGCCAGCAGCCAAACCGGACTAGCGGGGGGGCTGGGAACAGATACGCAGTATTTT.

This clone appeared a single time. The CDR3 nucleotides are TGTGCCAGCAGTTTATTCCCCAGGAGCGGGGGGACCAATGAGCAGTTCTTC. This gives the protein CASSLFPRSGGTNEQFF. This chain uses TRBV27 with TRBJ2-1; 9 nucleotides line up with TRBD2. The trim removed 1 base at V and 6 bases at J, leaving 10 bases unmatched. The CDR3 runs 17 residues. Germline values: CDR1 MNHEY, CDR2 SMNVEV (reference sequence).

The chain is built from TRBV7-2 and TRBJ2-1; 7 nucleotides line up with TRBD1. The germline V gene encodes CDR1 SGHTA and CDR2 FQGNSA. There are 12 residues in the CDR3. The CDR3 region has the DNA TGTGTCTCCAGGGGGATGTACAATGAGCAGTTCTTC. This encodes CVSRGMYNEQFF.

This clone appeared many times. J is TRBJ1-1 and V is TRBV18, with a tentative D call TRBD1 (6 bases). This CDR3 is built from 12 residues. Trimming shortened V by 0 bases and J by 10 bases, and 9 bases separated the two germline ends. Germline V gene lookup returns CDR1 KGHSH and CDR2 LQKENI. CDR3 coding DNA: TGTGCCAGCTCACCACCGGACAGTCGAGCTTTCTTT. This translates into CASSPPDSRAFF.

This rearrangement joins TRBV21-1 to TRBJ2-3; the DNA was not compared with TRBD1, the D call given in the table. TRBV21-1 is deemed a pseudogene. This CDR3 is 13 amino acids long. CDR3 sequence (DNA): TGTGCCAGCAGCAATAGGTCAGGGGACACGCAGTATTTT. It codes for CASSNRSGDTQYF.

This sequence joins TRBV10-3 and TRBJ2-2; D unresolved. Germline V gene sequence: CDR1 ENHRY, CDR2 SYGVKD. This CDR3 spans 14 amino acids. V lost 0 bases and J lost 5, with 7 bases in between. CDR3 region: CAISESVATGELFF. In DNA, the CDR3 is TGTGCCATCAGTGAGTCGGTGGCAACCGGGGAGCTGTTTTTT.

This chain links TRBV12-3 or TRBV12-4 with TRBJ1-4, with 7 positions matching TRBD1. The CDR3 contains 13 residues. V dropped 5 bases and J dropped 3; count of bases not matched to a gene: 0. This CDR3 reads CASSQGANEKLFF. Written as DNA, the CDR3 is TGTGCCAGCAGTCAGGGGGCTAATGAAAAACTGTTTTTT.

This chain links TRBV11-2 with TRBJ2-4; tentative D call: TRBD2 (6 bases). CDR1 is SGHAT, CDR2 FQNNGV, per germline. Trimming cost V 0 bases and J 7 bases, with 10 bases left between them. This CDR3 has 14 amino acids. CDR3 amino acids: CASSLDGGTNIQYF. DNA for the CDR3: TGTGCCAGCAGCTTAGATGGGGGGACGAACATTCAGTACTTC.

This clone was seen just once. The gene calls are TRBV11-2 and TRBJ2-1; 15 positions agree with TRBD2. Looked up from germline, CDR1 is SGHAT and CDR2 is FQNNGV. V lost 4 bases and J lost 12; bases outside the gene matches: 7. CDR3 length: 15 amino acids. The CDR3 spells CASSSHLGLAGGQFF. The CDR3 DNA reads TGTGCCAGCAGCTCGCATTTGGGACTAGCGGGGGGGCAGTTCTTC.

The rearrangement uses TRBV6-1 and TRBJ2-7; 7 bases line up with TRBD1. After removal of 2 bases from V and 1 base from J, the junction contained 5 bases not matched to a gene. CDR1 and CDR2 from the germline V gene are MNHNS and SASEGT. The CDR3 has 15 residues. The CDR3: CASSEIGGSSYEQYF. As DNA, the CDR3 is TGTGCCAGCAGTGAAATAGGGGGCTCTTCCTACGAGCAGTACTTC.

This chain links TRBV6-6 with TRBJ1-5; 8 bases are a match to TRBD1. The CDR3 spans 14 residues. Trimming at V came to 8 bases and at J to 7 bases, leaving 10 bases not matched to a gene. Germline-derived CDR1 and CDR2 are MNHNY and SVGAGI (reference sequence). The DNA for the CDR3 is TGTGCCAGCGATACTGGGCAGGGGGCCCAGCCCCAGCATTTT. The encoded protein is CASDTGQGAQPQHF.

This clone was detected a few times. The genes are TRBV27 and TRBJ2-1, with 9 bases aligning to TRBD1. Germline V lookup: CDR1 MNHEY, CDR2 SMNVEV (reference sequence). The CDR3 is 17 amino acids. J gave up 5 bases and V 5 bases, and 13 bases lay outside the gene matches. The CDR3 sequence: CASSLTTGTGFHNEQFF. Written as DNA, the CDR3 is TGTGCCAGCAGTCTCACAACCGGGACAGGGTTCCACAATGAGCAGTTCTTC.